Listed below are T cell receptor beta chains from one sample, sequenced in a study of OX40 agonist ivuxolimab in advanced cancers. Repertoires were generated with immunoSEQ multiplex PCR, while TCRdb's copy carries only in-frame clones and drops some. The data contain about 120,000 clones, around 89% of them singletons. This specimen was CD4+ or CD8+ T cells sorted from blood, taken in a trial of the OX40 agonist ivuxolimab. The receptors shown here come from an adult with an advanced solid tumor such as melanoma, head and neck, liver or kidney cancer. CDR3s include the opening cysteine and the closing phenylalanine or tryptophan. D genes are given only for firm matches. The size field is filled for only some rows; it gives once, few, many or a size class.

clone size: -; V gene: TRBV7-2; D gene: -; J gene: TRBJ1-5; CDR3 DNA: TGTGCCAGCAGTCCGTTGGGACCGGGGCAGCCCCAGCATTTT; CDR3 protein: CASSPLGPGQPQHF
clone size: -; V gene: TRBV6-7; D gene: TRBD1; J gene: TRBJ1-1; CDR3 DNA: TGTGCCAGCGGGAACAGGGGGATTTCGTGGAACACTGAAGCTTTCTTT; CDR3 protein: CASGNRGISWNTEAFF
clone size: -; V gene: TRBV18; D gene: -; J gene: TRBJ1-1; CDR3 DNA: TGTGCCAGCTCACCACAGGGATGGGACACTGAAGCTTTCTTT; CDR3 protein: CASSPQGWDTEAFF
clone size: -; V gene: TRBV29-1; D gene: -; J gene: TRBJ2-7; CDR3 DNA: TGCAGCGTTGAAGGGAGAGAGGAGCAGTACTTC; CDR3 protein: CSVEGREEQYF
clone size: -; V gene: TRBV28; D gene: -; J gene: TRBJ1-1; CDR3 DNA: TGTGCCAGCAGTTTAGGTAACACTGAAGCTTTCTTT; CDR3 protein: CASSLGNTEAFF
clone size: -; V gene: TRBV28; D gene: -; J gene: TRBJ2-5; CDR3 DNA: TGTGCCAGCAGCCGTGGGAAAGAGACCCAGTACTTC; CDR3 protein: CASSRGKETQYF
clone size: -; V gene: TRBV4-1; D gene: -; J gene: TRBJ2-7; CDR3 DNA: TGCGCCAGCAGCCAAGGGAGGCAATCAGGGGCCTACGAGCAGTACTTC; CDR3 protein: CASSQGRQSGAYEQYF
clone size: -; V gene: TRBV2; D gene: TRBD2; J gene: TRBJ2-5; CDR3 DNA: TGTGCCAGCAGCCAGCGGGAGATGAAGGTAACCCAGTACTTC; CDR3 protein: CASSQREMKVTQYF
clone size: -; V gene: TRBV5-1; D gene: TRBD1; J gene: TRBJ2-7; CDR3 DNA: TGCGCCAGCAGCCTTAATGGACAGGGAGCCTACGAGCAGTACTTC; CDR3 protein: CASSLNGQGAYEQYF
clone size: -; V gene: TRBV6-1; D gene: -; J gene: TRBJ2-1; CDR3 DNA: TGTGCCAGCAGTGAAGGCGGGAACCCGGAGCAGTTCTTC; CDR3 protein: CASSEGGNPEQFF
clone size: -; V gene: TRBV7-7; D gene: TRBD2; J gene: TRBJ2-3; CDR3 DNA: TGTGCCAGCAGCTTAGGGACTAGCGGTCCCACAGATACGCAGTATTTT; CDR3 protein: CASSLGTSGPTDTQYF
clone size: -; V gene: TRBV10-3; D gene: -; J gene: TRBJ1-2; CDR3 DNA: TGTGCCATCAGTGACGGGCAGCCCGACTATGGCTACACCTTC; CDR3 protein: CAISDGQPDYGYTF
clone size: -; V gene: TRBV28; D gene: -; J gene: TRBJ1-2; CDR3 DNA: TGTGCCAGCAGTTTACAGGGACTCTTCTATGGCTACACCTTC; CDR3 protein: CASSLQGLFYGYTF
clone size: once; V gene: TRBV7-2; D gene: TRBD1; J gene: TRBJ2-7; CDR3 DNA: TGTGCCAGCAGCTTAGATGGGGACAGGGGAAACGAGCAGTACTTC; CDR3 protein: CASSLDGDRGNEQYF
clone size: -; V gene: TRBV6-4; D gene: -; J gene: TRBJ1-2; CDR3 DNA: TGTGCCAGCAGTGACTCGAAAAGGTTCTACTATGGCTACACCTTC; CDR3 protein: CASSDSKRFYYGYTF
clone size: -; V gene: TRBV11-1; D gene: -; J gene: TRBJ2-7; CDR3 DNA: TGTGCCAGCAGCTTAGCGGCCTACTCCTACGAGCAGTACTTC; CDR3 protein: CASSLAAYSYEQYF
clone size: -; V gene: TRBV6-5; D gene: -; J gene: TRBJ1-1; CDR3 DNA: TGTGCCAGCACGAGGGGGACTGAAGCTTTCTTT; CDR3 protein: CASTRGTEAFF
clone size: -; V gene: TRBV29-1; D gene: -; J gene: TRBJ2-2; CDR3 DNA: TGCAGCGTGTGCCAAACAAACACCGGGGAGCTGTTTTTT; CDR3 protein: CSVCQTNTGELFF
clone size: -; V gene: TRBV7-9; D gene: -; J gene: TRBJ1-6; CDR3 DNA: TGTGCCAGCAGCTTCCTGAATTCACCCCTCCACTTT; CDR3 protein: CASSFLNSPLHF
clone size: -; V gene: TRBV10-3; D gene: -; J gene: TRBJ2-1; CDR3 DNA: TGTGCCATCAGTGCTGTGGAGAACAATGAGCAGTTCTTC; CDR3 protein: CAISAVENNEQFF
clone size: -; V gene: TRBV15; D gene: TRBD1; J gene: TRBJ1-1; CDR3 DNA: TGTGCCACCAGCAGAGGTAATCTCGGGACAGGTGAAGCTTTCTTT; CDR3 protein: CATSRGNLGTGEAFF
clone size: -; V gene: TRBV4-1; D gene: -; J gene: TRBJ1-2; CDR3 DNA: TGCGCCAGCAGATCTGGCCAGCGGATTAACTATGGCTACACCTTC; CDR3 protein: CASRSGQRINYGYTF
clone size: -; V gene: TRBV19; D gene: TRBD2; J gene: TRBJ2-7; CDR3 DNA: TGTGCCAGTCATCCGCAGGGAGGGACCTACGAGCAGTACTTC; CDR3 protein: CASHPQGGTYEQYF
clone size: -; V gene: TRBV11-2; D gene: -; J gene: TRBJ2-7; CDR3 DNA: TGTGCCAGCAGCTCAGACAGGTTCAGCTCCTACGAGCAGTACTTC; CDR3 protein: CASSSDRFSSYEQYF
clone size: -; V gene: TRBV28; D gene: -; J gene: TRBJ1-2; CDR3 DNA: TGTGCCAGCAGCACAACAGGGATTCAATATGGCTACACCTTC; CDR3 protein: CASSTTGIQYGYTF
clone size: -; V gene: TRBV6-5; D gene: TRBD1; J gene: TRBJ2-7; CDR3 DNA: TGTGCCAGCAGTTACTCGGAACAGGGGGCCGAGCAGTACTTC; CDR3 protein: CASSYSEQGAEQYF
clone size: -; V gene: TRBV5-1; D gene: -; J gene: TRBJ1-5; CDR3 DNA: TGCGCCAGCAGCCCTACGGGGAATCAGCCCCAGCATTTT; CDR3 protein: CASSPTGNQPQHF
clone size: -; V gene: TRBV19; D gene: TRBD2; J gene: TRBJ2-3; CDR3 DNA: TGTGCCAGTGAACCCCTCCGCGGGGGGGCATTAGATACGCAGTATTTT; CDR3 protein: CASEPLRGGALDTQYF
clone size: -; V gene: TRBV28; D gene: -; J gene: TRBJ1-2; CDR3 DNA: TGTGCCAGCAGTTTCGAGAACTATGGCTACACCTTC; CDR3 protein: CASSFENYGYTF
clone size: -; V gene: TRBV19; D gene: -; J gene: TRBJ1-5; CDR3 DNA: TGTGCCAGTGTCGAGGGCAATCAGCCCCAGCATTTT; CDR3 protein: CASVEGNQPQHF
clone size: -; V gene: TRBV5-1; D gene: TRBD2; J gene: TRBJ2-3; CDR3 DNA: TGCGCCAGCAGCTTGGCCGGGACTAGATCAGATACGCAGTATTTT; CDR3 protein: CASSLAGTRSDTQYF
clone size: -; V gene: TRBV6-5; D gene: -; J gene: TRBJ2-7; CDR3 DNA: TGTGCCATCGAACGGGGGTTGGGCTACGAGCAGTACTTC; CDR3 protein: CAIERGLGYEQYF
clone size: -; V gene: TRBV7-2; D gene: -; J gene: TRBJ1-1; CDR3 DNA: TGTGCCAGCAGCTTAGGAAGTTTAGGGGGAAAAGCTTTCTTT; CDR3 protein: CASSLGSLGGKAFF
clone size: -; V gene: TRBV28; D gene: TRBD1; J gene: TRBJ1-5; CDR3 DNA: TGTGCCAGTAGACAGGGCCCCTTTCCCCAGCATTTT; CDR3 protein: CASRQGPFPQHF
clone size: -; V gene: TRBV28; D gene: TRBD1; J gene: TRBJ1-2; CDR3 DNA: TGTGCCAGCAGTCCCTCGATGGGACAGGGGGCTGAAAGCTACACCTTC; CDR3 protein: CASSPSMGQGAESYTF
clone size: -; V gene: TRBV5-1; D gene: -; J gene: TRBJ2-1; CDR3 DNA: TGCGCCAGCAGCTTAGATCCGGGGGGCTTTAACAATGAGCAGTTCTTC; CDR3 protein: CASSLDPGGFNNEQFF
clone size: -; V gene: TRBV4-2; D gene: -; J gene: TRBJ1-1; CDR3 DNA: TGTGCCAGCAGCCAAGATTTGATGGGGGGCAGTGAAGCTTTCTTT; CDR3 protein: CASSQDLMGGSEAFF
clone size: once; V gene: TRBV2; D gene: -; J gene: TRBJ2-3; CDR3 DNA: TGTGCCAGCAGTGGGCGGAATATCGATACGCAGTATTTT; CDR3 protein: CASSGRNIDTQYF
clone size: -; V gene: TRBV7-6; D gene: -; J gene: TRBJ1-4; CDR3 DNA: TGTGCCAGCAGCTTAGAGTTAGGAGAAAAACTGTTTTTT; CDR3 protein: CASSLELGEKLFF
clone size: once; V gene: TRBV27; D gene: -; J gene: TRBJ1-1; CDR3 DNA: TGTGCCAGCAGTATGAAGGTCGTCGGCGAAGCTTTCTTT; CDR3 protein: CASSMKVVGEAFF
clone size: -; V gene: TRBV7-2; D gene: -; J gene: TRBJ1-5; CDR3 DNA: TGTGCCAGCAGCTCTGGACAGCCCCAGCATTTT; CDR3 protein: CASSSGQPQHF
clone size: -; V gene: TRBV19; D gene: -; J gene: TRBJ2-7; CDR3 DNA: TGTGCCAGTAGTATGGGTCCCAGACAGGTAGGAAGGTACGAGCAGTACTTC; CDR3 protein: CASSMGPRQVGRYEQYF
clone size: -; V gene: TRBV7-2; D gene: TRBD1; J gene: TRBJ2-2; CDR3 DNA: TGTGCCAGCAGAGGATCCAGAAATGGACAGGGTGACGGCACCGGGGAGCTGTTTTTT; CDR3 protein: CASRGSRNGQGDGTGELFF
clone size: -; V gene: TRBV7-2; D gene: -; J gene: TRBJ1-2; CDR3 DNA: TGTGCCAGCAGCTTAGCGAAGACAGCCCTTAACTATGGCTACACCTTC; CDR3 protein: CASSLAKTALNYGYTF
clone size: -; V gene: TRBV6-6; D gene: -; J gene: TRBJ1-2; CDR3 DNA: TGTGCCAGCAGTTATCTCAACAGGGCGGGAGGCTACACCTTC; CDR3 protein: CASSYLNRAGGYTF
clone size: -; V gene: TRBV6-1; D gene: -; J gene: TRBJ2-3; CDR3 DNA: TGTGCCAGCAGCCTCTCCAAGTCTGCCCATACGCAGTATTTT; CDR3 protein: CASSLSKSAHTQYF
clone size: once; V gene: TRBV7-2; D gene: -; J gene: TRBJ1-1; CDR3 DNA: TGTGCCAGCAGCACGCGACCACCTAGGGACACTGAAGCTTTCTTT; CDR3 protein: CASSTRPPRDTEAFF
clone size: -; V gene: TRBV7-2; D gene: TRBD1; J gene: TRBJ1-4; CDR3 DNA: TGTGCCAGCAGCTTATTCGGACAGGGGATGGTTAACTCCTTTGAAAAACTGTTTTTT; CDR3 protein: CASSLFGQGMVNSFEKLFF
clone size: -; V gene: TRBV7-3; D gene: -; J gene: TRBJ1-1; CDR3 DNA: TGTGCCAGCAGCCGCGGACACTCGAACACTGAAGCTTTCTTT; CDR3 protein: CASSRGHSNTEAFF
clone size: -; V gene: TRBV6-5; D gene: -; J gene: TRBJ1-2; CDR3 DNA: TGTGCCAGCAGTTACCTAGGTGGCTACACCTTC; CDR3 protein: CASSYLGGYTF
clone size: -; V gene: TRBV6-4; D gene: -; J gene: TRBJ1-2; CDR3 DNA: TGTGCCAGCAGTGACTCGATTATTTTCGGCTACACCTTC; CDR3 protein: CASSDSIIFGYTF
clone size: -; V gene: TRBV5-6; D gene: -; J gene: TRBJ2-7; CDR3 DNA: TGTGCCAGCAGCTTCGTCGACAGGACCTACGAGCAGTACTTC; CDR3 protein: CASSFVDRTYEQYF